Following are 7 T cell receptor beta chains from one sample sequenced in a study of cytotoxic CD8 clonotypes in ibrutinib-treated CLL. The protocol was immunoSEQ multiplex PCR, while the TCRdb copy is restricted to in-frame clones and leaves out a portion. This table has 300,000 to 350,000 clones, approximately 80% appearing once. Source: PBMCs, taken before ibrutinib treatment. These receptors came from a human donor with chronic lymphocytic leukemia.

The chain links TRBV15 to TRBJ2-5, with D perhaps TRBD1 or TRBD2 (5 bases each). This CDR3 region has 15 residues. In germline, CDR1 is LNHNV, CDR2 YYDKDF (reference sequence). The V gene lost 2 bases and the J gene lost 1 base, with 11 bases spanning the gap. Written as DNA, the CDR3 is TGTGCCACCAGCAGAAGAGGGGTGGGCCAAGAGACCCAGTACTTC. This codes for CATSRRGVGQETQYF.

The V and J genes are TRBV5-6 and TRBJ1-1; a possible D gene is TRBD1 (6 bases). Deletions cut 3 bases from V and 0 bases from J, with 15 bases between. This CDR3 has 16 amino acids. Germline V gene data show CDR1 as SGHDT and CDR2 as YYEEEE. CDR3 loop: CASSSYRAEMNTEAFF. The DNA of the CDR3 is TGTGCCAGCAGCTCCTACAGGGCGGAGATGAACACTGAAGCTTTCTTT.

V usage is TRBV7-8 and J usage is TRBJ1-2; 10 nucleotides line up with TRBD1. CDR3 length equals 15 residues. Germline V gives CDR1 SGHVS, CDR2 FQNEAQ. V trimming: 6 bases; J trimming: 3 bases; junction bases outside the gene matches: 7. This CDR3 is CASRHRDRGDYGYTF. The DNA for the CDR3 is TGTGCCAGCAGGCACAGGGACAGGGGAGACTATGGCTACACCTTC.

Of note for this clone: The identical CDR3 is also encoded by other nucleotide sequences in the sample. The CDR3 sequence: CASSYRGYEQYF. DNA for the CDR3: TGTGCCAGCAGCTACAGGGGATACGAGCAGTACTTC. The rearrangement uses TRBV5-6 and TRBJ2-7; 7 nucleotides match TRBD1. After removal of 3 bases from V and 4 bases from J, the junction contained 1 base not matched to a gene. The V gene's germline CDR1 is SGHDT and CDR2 YYEEEE. The CDR3 totals 12 residues.

The genes are TRBV29-1 and TRBJ2-7; D is possibly TRBD1 (6 bases). Between the trimmed V and J ends, which lost 4 bases and 3 bases, there was a span of 10 bases. This CDR3 spans 12 amino acids. Germline V lookup: CDR1 SQVTM, CDR2 ANQGSEA. The CDR3 is CSVGGHNYEQYF. The CDR3 DNA sequence: TGCAGCGTTGGGGGGCACAACTACGAGCAGTACTTC.

This clone was counted between two and nine times. CDR3 in DNA: TGTGCCAGCAGCCGGGACACTAGCTCCTACAATGAGCAGTTCTTC. Translated: CASSRDTSSYNEQFF. The gene calls are TRBV5-8 and TRBJ2-1; TRBD1 is a possible D gene (6 bases). CDR3 length: 15 amino acids. Germline V gives CDR1 SGHTS, CDR2 YDEGEE. V was shortened by 4 bases and J by 0 bases, with 11 bases between the two germline ends. Variable domain in full (rest from reference TRBV5-8 and TRBJ2-1): EAGVTQSPTHLIKTRGQQATLRCSPISGHTSVYWYQQALGLGLQFLLWYDEGEERNRGNFPPRFSGRQFPNYSSELNVNALELEDSALYLCASSRDTSSYNEQFFGPGTRLTVL.

This chain joins TRBV29-1 and TRBJ1-2, with TRBD1 identical over 12 bases. The V segment lost 0 bases and the J segment 6 bases; nucleotides outside the gene matches: 14. CDR3 length: 18 amino acids. CDR1 is SQVTM, CDR2 ANQGSEA, per germline. DNA of the CDR3: TGCAGCGTTGAAGACTCCGGGACAGGGGGCTGGGGCTTGGATGGCTACACCTTC. Its protein product is CSVEDSGTGGWGLDGYTF.